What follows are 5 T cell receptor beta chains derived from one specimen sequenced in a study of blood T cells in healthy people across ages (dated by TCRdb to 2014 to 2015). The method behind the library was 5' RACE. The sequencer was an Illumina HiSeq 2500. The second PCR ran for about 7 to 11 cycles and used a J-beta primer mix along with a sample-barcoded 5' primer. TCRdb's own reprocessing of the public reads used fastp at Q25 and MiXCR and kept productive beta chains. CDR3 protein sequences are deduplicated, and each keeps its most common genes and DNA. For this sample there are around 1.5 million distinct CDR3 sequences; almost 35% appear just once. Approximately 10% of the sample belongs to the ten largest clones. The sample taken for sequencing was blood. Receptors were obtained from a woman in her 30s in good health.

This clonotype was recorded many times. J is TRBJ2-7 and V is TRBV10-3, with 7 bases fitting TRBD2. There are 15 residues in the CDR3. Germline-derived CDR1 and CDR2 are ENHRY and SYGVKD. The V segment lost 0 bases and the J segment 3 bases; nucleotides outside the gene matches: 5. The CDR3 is CAISESAGAHYEQYF. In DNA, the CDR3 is TGTGCCATCAGTGAGTCTGCGGGAGCCCACTACGAGCAGTACTTC.

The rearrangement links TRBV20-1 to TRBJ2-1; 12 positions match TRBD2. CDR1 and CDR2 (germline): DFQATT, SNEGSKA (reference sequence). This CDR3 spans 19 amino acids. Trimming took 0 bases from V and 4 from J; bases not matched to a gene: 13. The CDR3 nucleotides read TGCAGTGCTAGAGATCCGTCGGCTAGCGGGGGGGCTTCTTACAATGAGCAGTTCTTC. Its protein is CSARDPSASGGASYNEQFF.

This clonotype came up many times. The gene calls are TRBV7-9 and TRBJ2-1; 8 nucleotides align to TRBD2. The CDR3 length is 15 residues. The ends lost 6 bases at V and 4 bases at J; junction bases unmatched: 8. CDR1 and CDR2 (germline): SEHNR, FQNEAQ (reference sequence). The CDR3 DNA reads TGTGCCAGCAGTGTATCCGGGGGGGAATACAATGAGCAGTTCTTC. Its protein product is CASSVSGGEYNEQFF.

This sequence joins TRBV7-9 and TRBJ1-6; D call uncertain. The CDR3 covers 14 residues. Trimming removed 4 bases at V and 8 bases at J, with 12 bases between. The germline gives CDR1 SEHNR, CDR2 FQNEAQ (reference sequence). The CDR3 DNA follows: TGTGCCAGCAGCTCCTCTCCACCGGATTCACCCCTCCACTTT. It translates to CASSSSPPDSPLHF.

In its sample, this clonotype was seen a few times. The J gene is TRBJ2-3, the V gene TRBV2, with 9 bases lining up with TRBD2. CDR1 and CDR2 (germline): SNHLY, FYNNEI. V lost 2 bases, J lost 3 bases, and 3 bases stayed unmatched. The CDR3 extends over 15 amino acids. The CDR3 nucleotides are TGTGCCAGCAGTGAACCCAGCGGGAGGACAGATACGCAGTATTTT. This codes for CASSEPSGRTDTQYF.